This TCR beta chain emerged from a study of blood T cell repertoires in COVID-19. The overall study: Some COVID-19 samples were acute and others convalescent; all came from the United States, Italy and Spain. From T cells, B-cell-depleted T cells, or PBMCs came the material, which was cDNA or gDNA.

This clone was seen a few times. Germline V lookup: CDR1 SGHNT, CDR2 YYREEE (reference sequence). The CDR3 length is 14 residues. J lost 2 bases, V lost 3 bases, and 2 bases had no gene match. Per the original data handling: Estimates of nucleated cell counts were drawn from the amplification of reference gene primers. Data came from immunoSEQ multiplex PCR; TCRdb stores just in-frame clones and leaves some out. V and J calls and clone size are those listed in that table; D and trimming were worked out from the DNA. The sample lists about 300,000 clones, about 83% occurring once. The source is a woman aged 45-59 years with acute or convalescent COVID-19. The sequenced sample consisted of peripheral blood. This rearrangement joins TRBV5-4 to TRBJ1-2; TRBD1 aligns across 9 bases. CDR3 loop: CASSWTGANYGYTF. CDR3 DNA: TGTGCCAGCAGCTGGACAGGGGCAAACTATGGCTACACCTTC.